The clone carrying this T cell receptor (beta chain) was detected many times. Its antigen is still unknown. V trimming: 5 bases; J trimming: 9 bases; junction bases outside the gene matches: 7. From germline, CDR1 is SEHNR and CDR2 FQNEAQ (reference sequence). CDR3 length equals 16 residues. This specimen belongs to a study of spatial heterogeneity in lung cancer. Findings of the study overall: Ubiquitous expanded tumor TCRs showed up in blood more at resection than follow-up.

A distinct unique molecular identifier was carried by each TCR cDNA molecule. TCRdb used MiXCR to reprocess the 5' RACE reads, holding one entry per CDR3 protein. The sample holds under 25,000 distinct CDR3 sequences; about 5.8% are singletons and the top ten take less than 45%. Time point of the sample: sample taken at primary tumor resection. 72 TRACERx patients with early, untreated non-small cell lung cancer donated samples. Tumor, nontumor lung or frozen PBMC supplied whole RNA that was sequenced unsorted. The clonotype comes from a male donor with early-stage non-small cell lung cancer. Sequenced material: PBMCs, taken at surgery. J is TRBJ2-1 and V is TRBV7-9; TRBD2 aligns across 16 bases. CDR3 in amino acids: CASSPPGTSGGAEQFF. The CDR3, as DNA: TGTGCCAGCAGCCCTCCCGGGACTAGCGGGGGGGCTGAGCAGTTCTTC. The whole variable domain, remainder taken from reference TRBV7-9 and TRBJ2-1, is DTGVSQNPRHKITKRGQNVTFRCDPISEHNRLYWYRQTLGQGPEFLTYFQNEAQLEKSRLLSDRFSAERPKGSFSTLEIQRTEQGDSAMYLCASSPPGTSGGAEQFFGPGTRLTVL.